Listed below are T cell receptor beta chains from one sample, sequenced in a study of cytomegalovirus exposure and HLA in healthy donors. Sequencing was performed with immunoSEQ multiplex PCR; in TCRdb, only in-frame clones are kept and a portion is missing. Here the sample table reports about 210,000 clones. Sample: PBMCs. The receptors originated from a woman in her 30s in good health and CMV-seropositive. The CDR3 runs from the conserved cysteine through the conserved F or W.

v_gene: TRBV6-1; j_gene: TRBJ1-2; CDR3aa: CASSGGQGLGGYTF
v_gene: TRBV7-9; j_gene: TRBJ1-1; CDR3aa: CASAYRDTEAFF
v_gene: TRBV5-1; j_gene: TRBJ2-5; CDR3aa: CASSLVAGDETQYF
v_gene: TRBV19; j_gene: TRBJ1-6; CDR3aa: CASRWLTGRNSPLHF
v_gene: TRBV6-5; j_gene: TRBJ2-7; CDR3aa: CASSYSAYEQYF
v_gene: TRBV6-5; j_gene: TRBJ1-1; CDR3aa: CASSYPMGLAFF
v_gene: TRBV7-2; j_gene: TRBJ2-5; CDR3aa: CASSSVGSQETQYF
v_gene: TRBV4-3; j_gene: TRBJ1-2; CDR3aa: CASSQGQGFTGYTF
v_gene: TRBV5-5; j_gene: TRBJ1-1; CDR3aa: CASSFETGVEAFF
v_gene: TRBV6-6; j_gene: TRBJ1-2; CDR3aa: CASSQDQGRNYGYTF
v_gene: TRBV6-1; j_gene: NA; CDR3aa: CASRDRGHEQYF
v_gene: TRBV11-3; j_gene: TRBJ2-1; CDR3aa: CASSKGTGDYNEQFF
v_gene: TRBV7-8; j_gene: TRBJ1-1; CDR3aa: CASSLGEALNTEAFF
v_gene: TRBV6-5; j_gene: TRBJ1-2; CDR3aa: CASISSTFRVGGYTF
v_gene: TRBV6-1; j_gene: TRBJ1-2; CDR3aa: CASSDGGLSYGYTF
v_gene: TRBV5-1; j_gene: TRBJ1-2; CDR3aa: CASSLGQIYGYTF
v_gene: TRBV7-9; j_gene: TRBJ2-7; CDR3aa: CASSLGLMLGLGSYEQYF
v_gene: TRBV6-1; j_gene: TRBJ2-5; CDR3aa: CASSEVGGRETQYF
v_gene: TRBV19; j_gene: TRBJ2-7; CDR3aa: CASSYSSGSYEQYF
v_gene: TRBV30; j_gene: TRBJ1-1; CDR3aa: CAWVLNTEAFF
v_gene: TRBV13; j_gene: TRBJ1-1; CDR3aa: CASSLPGFGTEAFF
v_gene: TRBV27; j_gene: TRBJ2-7; CDR3aa: CASKSAGAGKVEQYF
v_gene: TRBV7-2; j_gene: TRBJ2-7; CDR3aa: CASSFRSSYEQYF
v_gene: TRBV2; j_gene: TRBJ1-1; CDR3aa: CASNGQLSDTEAFF
v_gene: TRBV5-1; j_gene: TRBJ2-5; CDR3aa: CASSLQGYQETQYF
v_gene: TRBV18; j_gene: TRBJ1-5; CDR3aa: CASSRTDRSNQPQHF
v_gene: TRBV18; j_gene: TRBJ2-5; CDR3aa: CASSPAVRSETQYF
v_gene: TRBV30; j_gene: TRBJ2-1; CDR3aa: CAWSLRGATFNEQFF
v_gene: TRBV11-3; j_gene: TRBJ2-5; CDR3aa: CASSPAGTSGQETQYF
v_gene: TRBV2; j_gene: TRBJ2-5; CDR3aa: CASGGTSIRETQYF
v_gene: TRBV5-6; j_gene: TRBJ1-3; CDR3aa: CASSLDAGTDLITIYF
v_gene: TRBV29-1; j_gene: TRBJ1-1; CDR3aa: CSARQGDTEAFF
v_gene: TRBV13; j_gene: TRBJ2-7; CDR3aa: CASSLGVSGRAYEQYF
v_gene: TRBV7-8; j_gene: TRBJ1-2; CDR3aa: CASSLRTGNYGYTF
v_gene: TRBV6-1; j_gene: TRBJ1-2; CDR3aa: CASSEPRQGFYGYTF
v_gene: TRBV15; j_gene: TRBJ2-7; CDR3aa: CATSTGGFSYEQYF
v_gene: TRBV6-6; j_gene: TRBJ1-1; CDR3aa: CASSYPPSGMNTEAFF
v_gene: TRBV28; j_gene: TRBJ1-1; CDR3aa: CASSPAGGGYTEAFF
v_gene: TRBV30; j_gene: TRBJ2-3; CDR3aa: CAWSVAVSSTDTQYF
v_gene: TRBV5-6; j_gene: NA; CDR3aa: CASSSLQRKSSYEQYF
v_gene: TRBV28; j_gene: TRBJ1-6; CDR3aa: CASRQGLKHSPLHF
v_gene: TRBV6-5; j_gene: TRBJ2-7; CDR3aa: CASRLDGGRREQYF
v_gene: TRBV10-3; j_gene: TRBJ2-1; CDR3aa: CAISEGDRSYNEQFF
v_gene: TRBV7-2; j_gene: TRBJ2-7; CDR3aa: CASSQGWVYEQYF
v_gene: TRBV6-6; j_gene: NA; CDR3aa: CASSSQGSEQYF
v_gene: TRBV7-9; j_gene: TRBJ1-2; CDR3aa: CASSATQRQIYGYTF
v_gene: TRBV7-8; j_gene: TRBJ2-1; CDR3aa: CASSLDRYNEQFF
v_gene: TRBV15; j_gene: TRBJ1-1; CDR3aa: CATSRDRGGLEAFF